The T cell receptor (beta chain) under discussion was sequenced for a study of blood T cell repertoires in COVID-19. Study overall: Sites in the United States, Italy and Spain provided acute and convalescent COVID-19 samples.

Germline V lookup: CDR1 LGHNA, CDR2 YSLEER. The CDR3 loop spans 14 amino acids. V lost 1 base and J lost 8, with 12 bases in between. The method was immunoSEQ multiplex PCR; TCRdb's version includes in-frame clones alone and lacks a portion of them. The table records 150,000 to 200,000 clones, 88% of them present only once. In terms of age and location, participants ranged from roughly 18 to 90 years and lived in under 30 US areas. Sequencing used PBMCs or T cells enriched from blood (not recorded which). The V gene is TRBV4-3, the J gene TRBJ2-1; a possible D gene is TRBD2 (6 bases). This TCR came from a woman aged 18-30 years who had recovered from COVID-19. The DNA of the CDR3 is TGCGCCAGCAGCCAAGTCGGGGGATCAGATGAGCAGTTCTTC. It is translated as CASSQVGGSDEQFF.